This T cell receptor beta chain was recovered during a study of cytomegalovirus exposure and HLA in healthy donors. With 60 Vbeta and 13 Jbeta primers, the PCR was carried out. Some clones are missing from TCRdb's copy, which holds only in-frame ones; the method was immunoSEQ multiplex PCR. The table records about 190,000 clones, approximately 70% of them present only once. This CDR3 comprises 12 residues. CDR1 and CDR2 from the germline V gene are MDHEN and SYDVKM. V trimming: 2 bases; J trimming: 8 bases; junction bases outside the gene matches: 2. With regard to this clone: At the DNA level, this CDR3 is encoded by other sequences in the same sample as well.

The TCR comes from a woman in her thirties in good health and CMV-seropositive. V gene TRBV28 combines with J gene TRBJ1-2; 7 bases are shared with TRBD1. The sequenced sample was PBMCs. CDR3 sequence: CASSLTGDGYTF. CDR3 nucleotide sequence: TGTGCCAGCAGTTTAACAGGGGACGGCTACACCTTC.